The T cell receptor beta chain under discussion was sequenced for a study of blood T cell repertoires in COVID-19. Study overall: The United States, Italy and Spain were the sources of the acute and convalescent COVID-19 samples.

Clones were read by immunoSEQ multiplex PCR, and TCRdb kept only the in-frame ones, dropping some. The repertoire holds a few hundred thousand clones, with approximately 88% as singletons. V lost 6 bases to trimming and J lost 2 bases, with 8 bases between them. Germline CDR1 reads MDHEN; CDR2 reads SYDVKM. The CDR3 consists of 13 residues. V and J are TRBV28 and TRBJ1-5; unclear D gene. The sequencing input was PBMCs or T cells enriched from blood (not recorded which). This sequence was found in a woman younger than 30 who had recovered from COVID-19. CDR3 sequence reads: CASSQGGNQPQHF. CDR3 nucleotide sequence: TGTGCCAGCAGCCAAGGAGGCAATCAGCCCCAGCATTTT.